These 19 T cell receptor beta chains were sequenced from one sample in a study of beta chain features in type 1 diabetes (dated by TCRdb to the late 2010s). Here is what the overall study found, with its caveats: Type 1 diabetes patients showed a moderate but significant shortening of TCRB CDR3 length in all four CD4+ subsets.

No antigens are known for them. Libraries were prepared through the immunoSEQ multiplex PCR assay. The High Capacity cDNA Reverse Transcription Kit was used to reverse transcribe all of the isolated RNA, meaning that expressed TCRB transcripts were what got sequenced. Not all clones reach the TCRdb copy of this immuneACCESS table, which keeps in-frame sequences only. Checked studies attribute under half of the gap to unresolved V genes and leave the rest unexplained. For this sample there are about 120,000 clones; about a sixth appear just once. Clones ranked in the top ten supply 2% to 2.5% of the sample. Material: central memory CD4+ T cells from blood. These receptors came from a man between 25 and 39 years old with type 1 diabetes.

This clone was recorded many times. The chain recombines TRBV25-1 with TRBJ2-3; D tentatively reads TRBD1 or TRBD2 (6 bases each). Trimming removed 7 bases from V and 4 bases from J, with 15 bases in between. CDR3 length equals 14 residues. The V gene's germline CDR1 is MGHDK and CDR2 SYGVNS. CDR3: CASTAQGRSDTQYF. The CDR3 DNA follows: TGTGCCAGCACAGCGCAGGGGAGGTCAGATACGCAGTATTTT.

The chain carries TRBV7-7 and TRBJ2-1; TRBD1 matches at 8 bases. Trimming cost V 5 bases and J 7 bases; bases outside gene matches: 7. CDR3 size: 14 residues. The V gene's germline CDR1 is SSHAT and CDR2 FNYEAQ (reference sequence). The CDR3 spells CASSQTGVENEQFF. The DNA of the CDR3 is TGTGCCAGCAGCCAGACAGGGGTAGAGAATGAGCAGTTCTTC.

The chain carries TRBV5-8 and TRBJ1-2, with 7 nucleotides matching TRBD1. After removal of 4 bases from V and 2 bases from J, the junction contained 2 bases not matched to a gene. CDR1 is SGHTS, CDR2 YDEGEE, per germline. The CDR3 extends over 13 amino acids. The CDR3 DNA is TGTGCCAGCAGCAAGACAGGGAACTATGGCTACACCTTC. As protein: CASSKTGNYGYTF. The variable domain in full, with the rest retrieved from reference TRBV5-8 and TRBJ1-2, is EAGVTQSPTHLIKTRGQQATLRCSPISGHTSVYWYQQALGLGLQFLLWYDEGEERNRGNFPPRFSGRQFPNYSSELNVNALELEDSALYLCASSKTGNYGYTFGSGTRLTVV.

The J gene is TRBJ1-6, the V gene TRBV9, with D tentatively TRBD1 (5 bases). Trimming left V 2 bases short and J 9 bases short, with 12 bases between. The CDR3 runs 14 residues. Germline loops: CDR1 SGDLS, CDR2 YYNGEE. CDR3 nucleotide sequence: TGTGCCAGCAGCGTGGGACCCGACGGTTCACCCCTCCACTTT. This gives the protein CASSVGPDGSPLHF. The full variable domain, its missing parts supplied by reference TRBV9 and TRBJ1-6, is DSGVTQTPKHLITATGQRVTLRCSPRSGDLSVYWYQQSLDQGLQFLIQYYNGEERAKGNILERFSAQQFPDLHSELNLSSLELGDSALYFCASSVGPDGSPLHFGNGTRLTVT.

This clone came up many times. The chain recombines TRBV13 with TRBJ2-1, with a possible D match to TRBD1 (6 bases). The CDR3 sequence is 12 residues long. The V end lost 5 bases, the J end lost 9 bases, and 11 bases lay between the germline ends. Germline values: CDR1 PRHDT, CDR2 FYEKMQ (reference sequence). CDR3 DNA: TGTGCCAGCAGCGGAAGGGGGTTTGAGCAGTTCTTC. This gives the protein CASSGRGFEQFF.

This clone was seen a handful of times. The chain uses TRBV2 and TRBJ1-2; maybe TRBD1 (5 bases). Germline V gene data show CDR1 as SNHLY and CDR2 as FYNNEI. Trimming left V 6 bases short and J 7 bases short, with 12 bases between. The CDR3 length is 12 residues. CDR3 amino acids: CASSTRDFGYTF. CDR3 in DNA: TGTGCCAGCAGCACCAGGGATTTTGGCTACACCTTC.

The genes are TRBV10-3 and TRBJ1-2; D gene unclear. CDR1 is ENHRY and CDR2 is SYGVKD in the germline V gene. V shed 2 bases and J shed 2 bases, with 6 bases lying between them. This CDR3 region has 13 residues. CDR3 DNA: TGTGCCATCAGTGAGCGCTGGAACTATGGCTACACCTTC. It translates to CAISERWNYGYTF.

This clone was observed a few times. The chain couples TRBV6-6 to TRBJ2-7; tentatively, D is TRBD2 (6 bases). V dropped 2 bases and J dropped 2 bases, with 13 bases sitting between them. The CDR3 has 15 amino acids. CDR1 is MNHNY and CDR2 is SVGAGI in the germline V gene (reference sequence). CDR3 DNA sequence: TGTGCCAGCAGTTACGGGGGGACGCAACCCTACGAGCAGTACTTC. Its translation: CASSYGGTQPYEQYF.

The J gene is TRBJ2-2, the V gene TRBV6-5; possible D gene TRBD1, 6 bases. V was cut by 1 base and J by 5 bases, with 14 bases left in between. Germline V gene lookup returns CDR1 MNHEY and CDR2 SVGAGI. This CDR3 region has 16 residues. The CDR3 DNA reads as TGTGCCAGCAGTTACTTTTCACAGGGCGGGACCGGGGAGCTGTTTTTT. This sequence encodes CASSYFSQGGTGELFF.

This chain connects TRBV4-3 to TRBJ2-7; 10 bases line up with TRBD1. V shed 4 bases, J shed 5 bases, and the junction held 11 bases outside the gene matches. The CDR3 length is 16 residues. Germline V CDR1 and CDR2: LGHNA, YSLEER. CDR3 in DNA: TGCGCCAGCAGCCTCACCCGGGACAGGGGTAACCACGAGCAGTACTTC. Its translation: CASSLTRDRGNHEQYF.

This clone was seen a few times. The chain joins TRBV7-9 to TRBJ2-1, with D maybe TRBD2 (5 bases). The CDR3 has 17 amino acids. Germline CDR1 reads SEHNR; CDR2 reads FQNEAQ (reference sequence). The V and J ends lost 5 bases and 4 bases respectively, with 21 bases between them. CDR3 sequence (DNA): TGTGCCAGCAGCCCCCCCTGGAGGTTTAACCCTTACAATGAGCAGTTCTTC. Amino acids: CASSPPWRFNPYNEQFF. Together with reference TRBV7-9 and TRBJ2-1, the CDR3 gives the full variable domain: DTGVSQNPRHKITKRGQNVTFRCDPISEHNRLYWYRQTLGQGPEFLTYFQNEAQLEKSRLLSDRFSAERPKGSFSTLEIQRTEQGDSAMYLCASSPPWRFNPYNEQFFGPGTRLTVL.

V and J are TRBV9 and TRBJ1-3; D is unresolved. The germline V gene has CDR1 SGDLS and CDR2 YYNGEE. This CDR3 comprises 16 residues. Trimming left V 0 bases short and J 1 base short, with 11 bases between. The CDR3 DNA is TGTGCCAGCAGCGTAGTATCAGCTCCGTCTGGAAACACCATATATTTT. It translates to CASSVVSAPSGNTIYF.

This clone was seen only a few times. The chain couples TRBV7-2 to TRBJ1-5; perhaps TRBD1 as D (5 bases). Germline CDR1 is SGHTA and CDR2 is FQGNSA. V was pared by 4 bases and J by 3 bases, with 16 bases between. The CDR3 totals 16 residues. For the CDR3, the DNA is TGTGCCAGCAGCTCTCGGATCGGGGGTACCAATCAGCCCCAGCATTTT. Amino acid sequence: CASSSRIGGTNQPQHF.

In its sample, this clone was seen a few times. The V call is TRBV5-6, the J call TRBJ2-7, with D perhaps TRBD1 or TRBD2 (6 bases each). The CDR3 loop spans 14 amino acids. Deletions cut 1 base from V and 6 bases from J, with 14 bases between. Per the germline V gene, CDR1 is SGHDT and CDR2 is YYEEEE. The CDR3 DNA sequence: TGTGCCAGCAGCTTGTCCGGGGGCAGTGGCGAGCAGTACTTC. Protein sequence: CASSLSGGSGEQYF.

This chain connects TRBV4-2 to TRBJ2-4; 9 positions match TRBD1. The CDR3 totals 18 residues. Germline CDR1 LGHNA, CDR2 YNFKEQ. Unmatched junction bases numbered 16, after V lost 3 bases and J lost 7 bases. The CDR3 spells CASSQGVLIGTGRNIQYF. CDR3 coding DNA: TGTGCCAGCAGCCAGGGGGTTTTAATCGGGACAGGGAGGAACATTCAGTACTTC.

This clone showed up just a few times. V and J are TRBV9 and TRBJ2-2; D gene uncertain. The CDR3 spans 15 residues. Germline V gives CDR1 SGDLS, CDR2 YYNGEE. Trimming removed 0 bases at V and 5 bases at J, with 11 bases between. The CDR3 DNA reads TGTGCCAGCAGCGTAGGAGATGTAGGAACCGGGGAGCTGTTTTTT. It yields the protein CASSVGDVGTGELFF.

This clone was found a few times. V gene TRBV7-2 combines with J gene TRBJ2-1; D unresolved. Trimming shortened V by 3 bases and J by 7 bases, and 13 bases separated the two germline ends. The CDR3 consists of 14 residues. Germline V gives CDR1 SGHTA, CDR2 FQGNSA. CDR3 sequence (DNA): TGTGCCAGCAGCTTCGTCCTTGAAGGAAATGAGCAGTTCTTC. It translates to CASSFVLEGNEQFF. Full variable domain (missing parts from reference TRBV7-2 and TRBJ2-1): GAGVSQSPSNKVTEKGKDVELRCDPISGHTALYWYRQSLGQGLEFLIYFQGNSAPDKSGLPSDRFSAERTGGSVSTLTIQRTQQEDSAVYLCASSFVLEGNEQFFGPGTRLTVL.

V gene TRBV27 combines with J gene TRBJ2-7; a possible D gene is TRBD1 (6 bases). This CDR3 is 13 amino acids long. Germline V gives CDR1 MNHEY, CDR2 SMNVEV (reference sequence). V was cut by 3 bases and J by 6 bases, with 12 bases left in between. The CDR3 loop is CASSFLTGTEQYF. The CDR3 DNA follows: TGTGCCAGCAGTTTCCTCACAGGGACCGAGCAGTACTTC.

On this clone itself: A much more abundant neighbour one base away suggests this may be a read error. The J gene is TRBJ2-5, the V gene TRBV6-6; the D is unclear. The CDR3 totals 13 residues. V dropped 11 bases and J dropped 1 base, with 14 bases sitting between them. CDR1 is MNHNY, CDR2 SVGAGI, per germline (reference sequence). The CDR3 DNA follows: TGTGCCGGAAACCCGGGCCCCCAAGAGACCCAGTACTTC. It is translated as CAGNPGPQETQYF.